This T cell receptor (beta chain) was recovered during a study of cytomegalovirus exposure and HLA in healthy donors. General study results and limits: Later, an analysis found that TCR clusters from the first cohort tended to co-occur in the roughly 110 validation repertoires.

Sequenced by immunoSEQ multiplex PCR; TCRdb stores in-frame clones only, minus some. Of 50,000 to 80,000 clones listed, about 89% were seen once; the top ten hold 1.7%. Comments on this clone: Its antigen remains unknown.

This TCR came from a young woman in good health and CMV-seronegative. Sequencing input: PBMCs.

CDR3 protein: CASSPPGTGELFF. The CDR3, as DNA: TGCGCCAGCAGTCCACCGGGGACCGGGGAGCTGTTTTTT. V usage is TRBV10-2 and J usage is TRBJ2-2, with D perhaps matching TRBD2 (5 bases). The V and J ends lost 5 bases and 5 bases respectively, with 9 bases between them. This CDR3 has 13 residues. Per germline, CDR1 WSHSY and CDR2 SAAADI.